This T cell receptor beta chain was documented in a study of blood T cell repertoires in COVID-19. About the research overall: T cells, B-cell-depleted T cells, or PBMCs supplied cDNA or gDNA.

Method: immunoSEQ multiplex PCR; TCRdb's copy keeps in-frame clones and lacks some. The data show 140,000 or so clones, around 83% seen once. The sample comprised peripheral blood. This TCR was sampled from a human donor with acute or convalescent COVID-19. The donor label of this sample is uncertain.

The CDR3 loop is CASGPGGIGELFF. Written as DNA, the CDR3 is TGTGCCAGCGGACCGGGAGGGATCGGGGAGCTGTTTTTT. The chain has TRBV12-3 or TRBV12-4 and TRBJ2-2; 8 bases line up with TRBD2. The CDR3 spans 13 residues. The junction had 6 bases not matched to a gene; V was cut back by 8 bases and J by 7 bases.